The 32 T cell receptor beta chains in this list originate from one sample, sequenced in a study of CD8 T cell repertoires and HIV-1 epitope variants. The protocol was immunoSEQ multiplex PCR, while the TCRdb copy is restricted to in-frame clones and leaves out a portion. In the table there are 4,500 to 6,500 clones, roughly two thirds of which are singletons. These receptors have no known antigen. Specimen: cultured CD8+ T cells derived from PBMCs. These receptors were obtained from a male donor with HIV.

V and J are TRBV9 and TRBJ1-3; 7 nucleotides line up with TRBD1. The CDR3 spans 15 residues. Germline V gene lookup returns CDR1 SGDLS and CDR2 YYNGEE. V was clipped by 3 bases and J by 1 base; unmatched bases: 4. DNA for the CDR3: TGTGCCAGCAGCGCCAACAGGGGATCTGGAAACACCATATATTTT. Translated: CASSANRGSGNTIYF.

The chain has TRBV19 and TRBJ2-1; 7 nucleotides align to TRBD1. The CDR3 runs 14 residues. Trimming at V came to 5 bases and at J to 7 bases, leaving 8 bases not matched to a gene. Germline V CDR1 and CDR2: LNHDA, SQIVND (reference sequence). The CDR3 loop reads CASSLQGHGNEQFF. The CDR3 bases are TGTGCCAGTAGTTTACAGGGGCATGGGAATGAGCAGTTCTTC.

The genes are TRBV27 and TRBJ2-7, with 8 positions matching TRBD1. Losses at the gene ends were 2 bases for V and 5 bases for J; bases not matched to a gene: 8. CDR3 length: 15 residues. Germline V gene lookup returns CDR1 MNHEY and CDR2 SMNVEV (reference sequence). As DNA, the CDR3 is TGTGCCAGCAGTTTACAATCGACAGGGGACCACGAGCAGTACTTC. It specifies CASSLQSTGDHEQYF.

The rearrangement uses TRBV5-6 and TRBJ1-1; 7 bases fit TRBD1. The CDR3 loop spans 14 amino acids. The germline gives CDR1 SGHDT, CDR2 YYEEEE. With 0 bases clipped from V and 4 bases from J, the junction kept 3 bases outside the gene matches. CDR3 in amino acids: CASSLGTGFTEAFF. The CDR3 coding sequence is TGTGCCAGCAGCTTGGGGACAGGCTTCACTGAAGCTTTCTTT.

The rearrangement joins TRBV7-7 to TRBJ2-2; TRBD2 agrees at 7 bases. This CDR3 has 16 amino acids. The trim removed 4 bases at V and 1 base at J, leaving 6 bases unmatched. Germline CDR1 is SSHAT and CDR2 is FNYEAQ (reference sequence). CDR3 protein: CASSSFPGGNTGELFF. The CDR3 DNA reads TGTGCCAGCAGCTCTTTTCCGGGGGGGAACACCGGGGAGCTGTTTTTT.

This chain links TRBV4-1 with TRBJ1-6, with unresolved D. CDR3 length: 14 amino acids. CDR1 is MGHRA, CDR2 YSYEKL, per germline. Trimming removed 1 base from V and 16 bases from J, with 17 bases in between. The CDR3, as DNA: TGCGCCAGCAGCCAAGGAGATGAAGGGCGGCCTCTCCACTTT. This codes for CASSQGDEGRPLHF.

V and J are TRBV28 and TRBJ2-1, with D unclear. Per germline, CDR1 MDHEN and CDR2 SYDVKM. Trimming left V 1 base short and J 2 bases short, with 9 bases between. The CDR3 is made up of 15 amino acids. CDR3 nucleotide sequence: TGTGCCAGCAGTTTATCCGCTGACGCCTACAATGAGCAGTTCTTC. It translates to CASSLSADAYNEQFF.

CDR3 region: CASNPNTEAFF. The CDR3 coding sequence is TGTGCCAGCAACCCGAACACTGAAGCTTTCTTT. V and J are TRBV2 and TRBJ1-1; D is uncertain. This CDR3 is built from 11 residues. Deletions cut 7 bases from V and 1 base from J, with 4 bases between. The germline V gene has CDR1 SNHLY and CDR2 FYNNEI.

The rearrangement links TRBV10-3 to TRBJ2-1; 10 bases are a match to TRBD2. The CDR3 totals 17 residues. The J segment lost 1 base and the V segment lost 3 bases, leaving 6 bases of the junction unmatched. The germline gives CDR1 ENHRY, CDR2 SYGVKD. The CDR3 DNA follows: TGTGCCATCAGTGAAGCGGGAGGGTCCCCGTCCTACAATGAGCAGTTCTTC. It specifies CAISEAGGSPSYNEQFF.

The chain links TRBV6-1 to TRBJ2-7; 11 nucleotides agree with TRBD2. Trimming cost V 7 bases and J 4 bases; bases outside gene matches: 6. The length of the CDR3 is 14 residues. Looked up from germline, CDR1 is MNHNS and CDR2 is SASEGT. CDR3 nucleotides: TGTGCCAGCAAGACTAGCGGGATCACTTACGAGCAGTACTTC. This encodes CASKTSGITYEQYF.

This clone was counted once. This sequence joins TRBV5-1 and TRBJ2-2; 7 nucleotides agree with TRBD1. The CDR3 extends over 15 amino acids. V lost 4 bases to trimming and J lost 0 bases; unmatched junction nucleotides: 3. Germline-derived CDR1 and CDR2 are SGHRS and YFSETQ. CDR3 in DNA: TGCGCCAGCAGCCGTGGGACAGCGAACACCGGGGAGCTGTTTTTT. Translating gives CASSRGTANTGELFF.

The genes are TRBV5-6 and TRBJ2-6; perhaps TRBD1 as D (5 bases). The CDR3 is made up of 16 amino acids. The ends were cut back, 0 bases at V and 4 bases at J, with 11 bases in the middle. Germline V gives CDR1 SGHDT, CDR2 YYEEEE. The CDR3 DNA reads TGTGCCAGCAGCTTGGATGGGGCGGCGGGGGCCAACGTCCTGACTTTC. Translating it yields CASSLDGAAGANVLTF.

This clone came up once. This chain joins TRBV14 and TRBJ2-1; 7 bases map to TRBD2. With 1 base clipped from V and 5 bases from J, the junction kept 11 bases outside the gene matches. This CDR3 comprises 17 residues. CDR1 SGHDN and CDR2 FVKESK come from the germline V gene. The CDR3, as DNA: TGTGCCAGCAGCCAAGTGGCAGGTGCGGGGGATAACAATGAGCAGTTCTTC. The encoded protein is CASSQVAGAGDNNEQFF.

The rearrangement joins TRBV11-2 to TRBJ2-1; 7 nucleotides line up with TRBD2. Germline trimming cut 3 bases from V and 9 bases from J; bases unmatched to any gene: 11. Germline lookup yields CDR1 SGHAT and CDR2 FQNNGV. The CDR3 totals 15 residues. The DNA for the CDR3 is TGTGCCAGCAGCTTTGGGGGGGTCAGTTTGAGTGAGCAGTTCTTC. Amino acid sequence: CASSFGGVSLSEQFF.

This sequence joins TRBV12-5 and TRBJ1-5; a possible D gene is TRBD1 (6 bases). Deletions cut 7 bases from V and 8 bases from J, with 9 bases between. Germline CDR1 LGHNT, CDR2 FRNRAP. This CDR3 has 11 amino acids. Here the CDR3 DNA reads TGTGCTAGTGAAACAGGGAAGCCCCAGCATTTT. It is translated as CASETGKPQHF. Together with reference TRBV12-5 and TRBJ1-5, the CDR3 gives the full variable domain: DARVTQTPRHKVTEMGQEVTMRCQPILGHNTVFWYRQTMMQGLELLAYFRNRAPLDDSGMPKDRFSAEMPDATLATLKIQPSEPRDSAVYFCASETGKPQHFGDGTRLSIL.

The rearrangement links TRBV9 to TRBJ2-3; 9 bases match TRBD2. The V gene's germline CDR1 is SGDLS and CDR2 YYNGEE. V lost 5 bases, J lost 0 bases, and 4 bases stayed unmatched. The CDR3 has 15 residues. CDR3 sequence (DNA): TGTGCCAGCAGGGATAGCGGGAGTAGCACAGATACGCAGTATTTT. Amino acids: CASRDSGSSTDTQYF.

The chain employs TRBV27 and TRBJ2-5, with TRBD2 identical over 7 bases. Trimming at V came to 4 bases and at J to 1 base, leaving 9 bases not matched to a gene. In germline, CDR1 is MNHEY, CDR2 SMNVEV (reference sequence). The CDR3 is 16 residues long. CDR3 region: CASSSYFSGRQETQYF. CDR3 sequence (DNA): TGTGCCAGCAGTTCCTACTTTAGCGGGCGCCAAGAGACCCAGTACTTC.

The V call is TRBV5-1, the J call TRBJ2-3, with 7 bases identical to TRBD1. The CDR3 is 15 residues long. Germline-derived CDR1 and CDR2 are SGHRS and YFSETQ. Trimming at V came to 1 base and at J to 2 bases, leaving 4 bases not matched to a gene. The CDR3 bases are TGCGCCAGCAGCTTGAGAGGGACAGACACAGATACGCAGTATTTT. Translating gives CASSLRGTDTDTQYF.

The rearrangement uses TRBV11-2 and TRBJ2-2, with unresolved D. The germline gives CDR1 SGHAT, CDR2 FQNNGV. The CDR3 loop spans 14 amino acids. Trimming pared 0 bases from V and 6 bases from J, leaving 8 bases between. CDR3 loop: CASSLDPSAGELFF. DNA for the CDR3: TGTGCCAGCAGCTTAGATCCTAGTGCCGGGGAGCTGTTTTTT.

The chain carries TRBV28 and TRBJ2-7; 11 bases agree with TRBD2. Trimming took 8 bases from V and 2 from J; bases not matched to a gene: 14. This CDR3 region has 17 residues. Germline-derived CDR1 and CDR2 are MDHEN and SYDVKM. CDR3 sequence (DNA): TGTGCCAGCTTAGGACTAGCGGGTTCCCTTTTCGCCTACGAGCAGTACTTC. Its protein product is CASLGLAGSLFAYEQYF.

V usage is TRBV10-3 and J usage is TRBJ2-7; D may be TRBD2 (6 bases). In germline, CDR1 is ENHRY, CDR2 SYGVKD. The CDR3 has 14 residues. With 7 bases removed from V and 0 bases from J, the gap between germline ends came to 13 bases. The CDR3 DNA is TGTGCCATCAACGAACCGGGACTCTCCTACGAGCAGTACTTC. It translates to CAINEPGLSYEQYF.

Sample share makes this clone medium-sized (0.01 to 0.1%). The sample carries other DNA sequences with the same CDR3. The chain carries TRBV6-5 and TRBJ2-7; possibly TRBD2 for D (6 bases). Deletions cut 2 bases from V and 6 bases from J, with 8 bases between. Per germline, CDR1 MNHEY and CDR2 SVGAGI. This CDR3 is built from 12 residues. The CDR3 is CASSYGGGEQYF. The DNA for the CDR3 is TGTGCCAGCAGTTACGGGGGAGGCGAGCAGTACTTC.

The chain links TRBV6-5 to TRBJ2-7, with 8 bases matching TRBD2. The CDR3 extends over 14 amino acids. The V and J ends lost 2 bases and 4 bases, in that order; junction bases with no gene match: 4. Germline CDR1 reads MNHEY; CDR2 reads SVGAGI. CDR3 in amino acids: CASSYGAGVYEQYF. The DNA of the CDR3 is TGTGCCAGCAGTTACGGAGCGGGGGTTTACGAGCAGTACTTC.

This chain links TRBV27 with TRBJ2-3; TRBD2 matches at 7 bases. V shed 2 bases and J 2 bases; nucleotides not matched to a gene: 4. In germline, CDR1 is MNHEY, CDR2 SMNVEV (reference sequence). The CDR3 spans 15 residues. CDR3 region: CASSLTGGSTDTQYF. The CDR3 coding sequence is TGTGCCAGCAGTTTAACCGGGGGGTCCACAGATACGCAGTATTTT.

CDR3 region: CASSGVDTEAFF. In nucleotides, the CDR3 is TGCGCCAGCAGTGGGGTGGACACTGAAGCTTTCTTT. This sequence joins TRBV10-1 and TRBJ1-1; D gene uncertain. Deletions cut 4 bases from V and 3 bases from J, with 6 bases between. Germline assignment: CDR1 WNHNN and CDR2 SYGVQD (reference sequence). This CDR3 region has 12 residues.

The chain couples TRBV5-4 to TRBJ2-5; 11 nucleotides align to TRBD1. Germline loops: CDR1 SGHNT, CDR2 YYREEE (reference sequence). The length of the CDR3 is 17 residues. V dropped 0 bases and J dropped 2; count of bases not matched to a gene: 6. For the CDR3, the DNA is TGTGCCAGCAGCTTGGCCGGGGGACAGGGGGATCAAGAGACCCAGTACTTC. Its protein product is CASSLAGGQGDQETQYF.

The rearrangement joins TRBV4-2 to TRBJ2-7; TRBD1 agrees at 7 bases. V trimming: 5 bases; J trimming: 7 bases; junction bases outside the gene matches: 11. The germline CDR1 and CDR2 sequences are LGHNA and YNFKEQ. This CDR3 has 14 amino acids. The CDR3 spells CASSLGQYLREQYF. The DNA for the CDR3 is TGTGCCAGCAGCTTGGGACAGTACCTTCGTGAGCAGTACTTC.

The chain employs TRBV7-9 and TRBJ2-7, with D perhaps TRBD1 (6 bases). Germline V CDR1 and CDR2: SEHNR, FQNEAQ (reference sequence). The V and J ends lost 5 bases and 4 bases respectively, with 12 bases between them. The CDR3 runs 13 residues. The chain's CDR3 is CASSRQDSYEQYF. CDR3 DNA: TGTGCCAGCAGCCGTCAGGACAGTTACGAGCAGTACTTC. The full variable domain, completed using reference TRBV7-9 and TRBJ2-7, is DTGVSQNPRHKITKRGQNVTFRCDPISEHNRLYWYRQTLGQGPEFLTYFQNEAQLEKSRLLSDRFSAERPKGSFSTLEIQRTEQGDSAMYLCASSRQDSYEQYFGPGTRLTVT.

CDR3 in DNA: TGTGCCAGCAGCCCCACAGAGAACACTGAAGCTTTCTTT. Encoded protein: CASSPTENTEAFF. The chain employs TRBV5-6 and TRBJ1-1; no definite D call. This CDR3 has 13 amino acids. With 4 bases removed from V and 1 base from J, the gap between germline ends came to 8 bases. Germline loops: CDR1 SGHDT, CDR2 YYEEEE.

The genes are TRBV7-9 and TRBJ1-5; the match to TRBD1 covers 8 bases. Germline lookup yields CDR1 SEHNR and CDR2 FQNEAQ (reference sequence). The J segment lost 5 bases and the V segment lost 2 bases, leaving 8 bases of the junction unmatched. CDR3 length equals 16 residues. The CDR3 DNA reads TGTGCCAGCAGCTTAAATGGACAGGGATTTGATCAGCCCCAGCATTTT. It translates to CASSLNGQGFDQPQHF. Full variable domain (rest looked up from reference TRBV7-9 and TRBJ1-5): DTGVSQNPRHKITKRGQNVTFRCDPISEHNRLYWYRQTLGQGPEFLTYFQNEAQLEKSRLLSDRFSAERPKGSFSTLEIQRTEQGDSAMYLCASSLNGQGFDQPQHFGDGTRLSIL.

V usage is TRBV6-5 and J usage is TRBJ2-1, with TRBD2 identical over 11 bases. Germline values: CDR1 MNHEY, CDR2 SVGAGI. Germline trimming cut 7 bases from V and 3 bases from J; bases unmatched to any gene: 5. The CDR3 has 15 amino acids. In DNA, the CDR3 is TGTGCCAGCAACTTACTAGCGGGGGACTACAATGAGCAGTTCTTC. Its protein is CASNLLAGDYNEQFF.

The genes are TRBV9 and TRBJ2-1, with 10 bases lining up with TRBD2. The germline gives CDR1 SGDLS, CDR2 YYNGEE. Trimming at V came to 3 bases and at J to 7 bases, leaving 10 bases not matched to a gene. The CDR3 has 16 amino acids. Here the CDR3 DNA reads TGTGCCAGCAGCGCCCCACCAGCGGGGGGGCGGAATGAGCAGTTCTTC. This encodes CASSAPPAGGRNEQFF.